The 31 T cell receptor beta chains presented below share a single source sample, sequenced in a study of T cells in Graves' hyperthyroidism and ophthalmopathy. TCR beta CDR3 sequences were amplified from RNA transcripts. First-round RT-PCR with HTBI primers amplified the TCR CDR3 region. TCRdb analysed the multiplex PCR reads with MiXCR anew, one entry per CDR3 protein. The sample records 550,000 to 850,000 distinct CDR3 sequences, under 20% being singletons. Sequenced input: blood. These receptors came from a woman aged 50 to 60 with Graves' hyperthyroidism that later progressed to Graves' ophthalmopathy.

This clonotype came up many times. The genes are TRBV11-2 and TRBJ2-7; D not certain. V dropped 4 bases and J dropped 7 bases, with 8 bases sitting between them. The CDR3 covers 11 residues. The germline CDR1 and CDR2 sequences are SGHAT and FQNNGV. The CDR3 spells CASSSFEEQYF. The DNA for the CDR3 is TGTGCCAGCAGCTCCTTTGAAGAGCAGTACTTC. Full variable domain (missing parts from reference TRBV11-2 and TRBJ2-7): EAGVAQSPRYKIIEKRQSVAFWCNPISGHATLYWYQQILGQGPKLLIQFQNNGVVDDSQLPKDRFSAERLKGVDSTLKIQPAKLEDSAVYLCASSSFEEQYFGPGTRLTVT.

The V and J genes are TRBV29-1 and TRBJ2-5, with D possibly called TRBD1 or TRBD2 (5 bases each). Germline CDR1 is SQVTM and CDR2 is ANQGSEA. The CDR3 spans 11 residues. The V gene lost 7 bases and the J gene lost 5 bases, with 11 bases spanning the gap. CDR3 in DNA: TGCAGCGCCGGGACGAGGGAGACCCAGTACTTC. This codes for CSAGTRETQYF.

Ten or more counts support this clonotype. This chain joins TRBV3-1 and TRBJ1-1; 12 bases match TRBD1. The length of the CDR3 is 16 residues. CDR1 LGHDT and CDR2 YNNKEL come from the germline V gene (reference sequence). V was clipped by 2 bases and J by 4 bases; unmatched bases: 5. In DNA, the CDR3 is TGTGCCAGCAGCCAACCGGGACAGGGGGCGGTCACTGAAGCTTTCTTT. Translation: CASSQPGQGAVTEAFF. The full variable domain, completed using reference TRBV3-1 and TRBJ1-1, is DTAVSQTPKYLVTQMGNDKSIKCEQNLGHDTMYWYKQDSKKFLKIMFSYNNKELIINETVPNRFSPKSPDKAHLNLHINSLELGDSAVYFCASSQPGQGAVTEAFFGQGTRLTVV.

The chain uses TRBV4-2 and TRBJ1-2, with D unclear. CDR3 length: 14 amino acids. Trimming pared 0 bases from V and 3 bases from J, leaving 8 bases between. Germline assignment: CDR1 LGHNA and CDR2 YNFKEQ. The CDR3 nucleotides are TGTGCCAGCAGCCAAGATAGGGAGGACTATGGCTACACCTTC. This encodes CASSQDREDYGYTF.

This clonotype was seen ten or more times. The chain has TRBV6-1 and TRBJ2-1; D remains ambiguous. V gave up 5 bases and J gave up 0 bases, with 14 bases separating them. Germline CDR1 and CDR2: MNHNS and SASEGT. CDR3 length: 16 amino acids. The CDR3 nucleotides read TGTGCCAGCAGTAGCGAGGTGGCGATCTCCTACAATGAGCAGTTCTTC. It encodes CASSSEVAISYNEQFF.

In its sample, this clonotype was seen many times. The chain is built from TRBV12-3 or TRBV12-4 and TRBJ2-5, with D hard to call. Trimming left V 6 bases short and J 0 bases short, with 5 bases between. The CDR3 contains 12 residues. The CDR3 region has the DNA TGTGCCAGCAGCAATAACCAAGAGACCCAGTACTTC. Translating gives CASSNNQETQYF.

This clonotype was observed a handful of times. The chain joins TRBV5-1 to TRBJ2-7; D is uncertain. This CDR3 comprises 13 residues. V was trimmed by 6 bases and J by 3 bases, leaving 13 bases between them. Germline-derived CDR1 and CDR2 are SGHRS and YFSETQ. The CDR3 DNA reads TGCGCCAGCACCAACGACGGCTTCTACGAGCAGTACTTC. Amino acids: CASTNDGFYEQYF. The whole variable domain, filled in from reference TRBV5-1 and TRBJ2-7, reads KAGVTQTPRYLIKTRGQQVTLSCSPISGHRSVSWYQQTPGQGLQFLFEYFSETQRNKGNFPGRFSGRQFSNSRSEMNVSTLELGDSALYLCASTNDGFYEQYFGPGTRLTVT.

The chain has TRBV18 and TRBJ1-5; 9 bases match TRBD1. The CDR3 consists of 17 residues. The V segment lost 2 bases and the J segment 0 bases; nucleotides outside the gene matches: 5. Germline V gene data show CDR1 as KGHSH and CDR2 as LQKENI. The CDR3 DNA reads TGTGCCAGCTCACCAAACAGGGGGCGAGATAGCAATCAGCCCCAGCATTTT. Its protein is CASSPNRGRDSNQPQHF.

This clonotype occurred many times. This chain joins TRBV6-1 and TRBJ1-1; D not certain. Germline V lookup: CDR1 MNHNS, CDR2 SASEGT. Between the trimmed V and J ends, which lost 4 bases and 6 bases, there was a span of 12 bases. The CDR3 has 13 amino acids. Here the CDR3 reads CASSGPTGAEAFF. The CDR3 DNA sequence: TGTGCCAGCAGTGGTCCGACCGGGGCTGAAGCTTTCTTT.

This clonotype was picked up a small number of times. This CDR3 is CASRILAQETQYF. The CDR3 DNA reads TGCGCCAGCAGAATTTTGGCCCAAGAGACCCAGTACTTC. This chain uses TRBV10-2 with TRBJ2-5; D gene uncertain. The CDR3 has 13 residues. Germline CDR1 and CDR2: WSHSY and SAAADI. V was pared by 6 bases and J by 1 base, with 9 bases between.

The CDR3 is CSARVDGGLGYGYTF. The DNA of the CDR3 is TGCAGTGCTAGAGTCGATGGGGGGCTGGGATATGGCTACACCTTC. The chain recombines TRBV20-1 with TRBJ1-2; tentatively, D is TRBD1 (6 bases). Trimming pared 1 base from V and 5 bases from J, leaving 17 bases between. The length of the CDR3 is 15 residues. Germline loops: CDR1 DFQATT, CDR2 SNEGSKA (reference sequence).

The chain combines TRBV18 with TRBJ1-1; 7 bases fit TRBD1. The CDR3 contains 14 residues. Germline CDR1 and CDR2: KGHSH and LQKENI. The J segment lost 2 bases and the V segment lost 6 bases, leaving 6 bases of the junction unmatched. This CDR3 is CASSRQGANTEAFF. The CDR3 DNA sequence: TGTGCCAGCTCCAGACAGGGCGCTAACACTGAAGCTTTCTTT.

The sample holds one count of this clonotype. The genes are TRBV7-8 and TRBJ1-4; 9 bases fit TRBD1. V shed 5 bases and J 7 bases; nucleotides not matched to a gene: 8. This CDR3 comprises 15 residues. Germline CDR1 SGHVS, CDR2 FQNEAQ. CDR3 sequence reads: CASSTTGGGGEKLFF. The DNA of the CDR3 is TGTGCCAGCAGCACTACAGGGGGCGGGGGTGAAAAACTGTTTTTT. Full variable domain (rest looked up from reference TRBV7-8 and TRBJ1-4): GAGVSQSPRYKVAKRGQDVALRCDPISGHVSLFWYQQALGQGPEFLTYFQNEAQLDKSGLPSDRFFAERPEGSVSTLKIQRTQQEDSAVYLCASSTTGGGGEKLFFGSGTQLSVL.

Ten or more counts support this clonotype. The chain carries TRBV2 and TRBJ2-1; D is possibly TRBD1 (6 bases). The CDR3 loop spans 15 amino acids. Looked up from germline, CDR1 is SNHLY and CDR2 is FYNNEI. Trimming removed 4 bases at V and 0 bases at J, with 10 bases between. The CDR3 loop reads CASSAGHLSYNEQFF. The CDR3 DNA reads TGTGCCAGCAGTGCGGGACACCTCTCCTACAATGAGCAGTTCTTC.

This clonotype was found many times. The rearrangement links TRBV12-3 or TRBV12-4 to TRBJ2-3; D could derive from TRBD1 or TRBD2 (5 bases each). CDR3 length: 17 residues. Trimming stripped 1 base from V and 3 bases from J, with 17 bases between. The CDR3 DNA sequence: TGTGCCAGCAGTTTAGGTGGAGGAACAGGTGGAACAGATACGCAGTATTTT. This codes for CASSLGGGTGGTDTQYF.

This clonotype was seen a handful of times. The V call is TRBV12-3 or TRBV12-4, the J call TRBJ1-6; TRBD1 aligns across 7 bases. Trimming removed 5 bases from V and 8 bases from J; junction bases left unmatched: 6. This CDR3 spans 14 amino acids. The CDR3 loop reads CASSLGTAYSPLHF. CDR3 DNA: TGTGCCAGCAGTCTGGGGACAGCTTATTCACCCCTCCACTTT.

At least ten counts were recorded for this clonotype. CDR3 amino acids: CASSYSGHGANEQFF. CDR3 in DNA: TGTGCCAGCAGTTACTCGGGACATGGGGCCAATGAGCAGTTCTTC. The V and J genes are TRBV6-6 and TRBJ2-1; TRBD1 might be the D (6 bases). The germline V gene encodes CDR1 MNHNY and CDR2 SVGAGI (reference sequence). The CDR3 loop spans 15 amino acids. V was shortened by 0 bases and J by 6 bases, with 12 bases between the two germline ends.

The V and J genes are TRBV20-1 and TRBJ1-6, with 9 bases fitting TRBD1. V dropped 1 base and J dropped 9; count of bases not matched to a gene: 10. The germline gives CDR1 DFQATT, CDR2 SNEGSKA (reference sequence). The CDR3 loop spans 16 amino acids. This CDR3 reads CSARASGQGFTSPLHF. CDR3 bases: TGCAGTGCTAGAGCCTCAGGACAGGGGTTTACTTCACCCCTCCACTTT.

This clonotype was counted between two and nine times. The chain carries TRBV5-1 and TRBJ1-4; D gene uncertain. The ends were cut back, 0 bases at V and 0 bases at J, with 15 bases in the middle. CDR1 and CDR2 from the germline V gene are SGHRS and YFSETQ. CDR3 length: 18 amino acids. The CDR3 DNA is TGCGCCAGCAGCTTGGGGCAACAGTTTCCTGCAACTAATGAAAAACTGTTTTTT. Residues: CASSLGQQFPATNEKLFF. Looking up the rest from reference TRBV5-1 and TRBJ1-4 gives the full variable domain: KAGVTQTPRYLIKTRGQQVTLSCSPISGHRSVSWYQQTPGQGLQFLFEYFSETQRNKGNFPGRFSGRQFSNSRSEMNVSTLELGDSALYLCASSLGQQFPATNEKLFFGSGTQLSVL.

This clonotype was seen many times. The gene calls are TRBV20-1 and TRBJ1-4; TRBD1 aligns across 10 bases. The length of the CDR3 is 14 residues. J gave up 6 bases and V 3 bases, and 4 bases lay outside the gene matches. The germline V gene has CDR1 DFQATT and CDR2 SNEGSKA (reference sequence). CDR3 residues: CSARRGTGDEKLFF. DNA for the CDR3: TGCAGTGCTAGGAGAGGGACAGGGGATGAAAAACTGTTTTTT.

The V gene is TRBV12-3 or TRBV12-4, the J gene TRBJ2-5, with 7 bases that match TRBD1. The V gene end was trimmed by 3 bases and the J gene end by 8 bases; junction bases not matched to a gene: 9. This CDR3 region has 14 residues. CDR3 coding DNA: TGTGCCAGCAGTTTCGGTCAGGGGGATATAACCCAGTACTTC. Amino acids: CASSFGQGDITQYF.

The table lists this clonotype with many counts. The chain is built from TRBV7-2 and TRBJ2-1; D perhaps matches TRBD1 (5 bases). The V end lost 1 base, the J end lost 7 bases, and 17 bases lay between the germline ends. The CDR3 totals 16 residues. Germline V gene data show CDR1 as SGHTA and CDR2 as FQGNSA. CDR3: CASSLGGGLRWNEQFF. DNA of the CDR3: TGTGCCAGCAGCTTAGGGGGCGGCCTTCGTTGGAATGAGCAGTTCTTC.

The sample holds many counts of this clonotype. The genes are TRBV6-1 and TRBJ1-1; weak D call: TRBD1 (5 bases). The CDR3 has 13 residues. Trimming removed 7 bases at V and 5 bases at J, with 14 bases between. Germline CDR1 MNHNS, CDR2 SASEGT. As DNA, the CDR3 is TGTGCCAGCACTATGGGGCCCTGGACTGAAGCTTTCTTT. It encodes CASTMGPWTEAFF.

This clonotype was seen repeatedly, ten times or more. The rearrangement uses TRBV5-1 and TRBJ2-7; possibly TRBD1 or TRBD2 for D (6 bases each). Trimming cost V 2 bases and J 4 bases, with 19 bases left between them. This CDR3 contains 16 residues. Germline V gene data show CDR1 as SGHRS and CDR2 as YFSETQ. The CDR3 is CASSFLGGGSRYEQYF. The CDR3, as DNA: TGCGCCAGCAGCTTCCTCGGGGGCGGATCTAGGTACGAGCAGTACTTC.

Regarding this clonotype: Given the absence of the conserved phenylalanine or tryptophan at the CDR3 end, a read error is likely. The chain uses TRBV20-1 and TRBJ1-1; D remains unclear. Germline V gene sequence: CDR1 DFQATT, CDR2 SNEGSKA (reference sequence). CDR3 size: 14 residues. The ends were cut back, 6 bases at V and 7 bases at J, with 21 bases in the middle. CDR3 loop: CSAPRQDLPGEAFL. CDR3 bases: TGCAGTGCCCCTCGCCAGGACCTCCCAGGTGAAGCTTTCCTT.

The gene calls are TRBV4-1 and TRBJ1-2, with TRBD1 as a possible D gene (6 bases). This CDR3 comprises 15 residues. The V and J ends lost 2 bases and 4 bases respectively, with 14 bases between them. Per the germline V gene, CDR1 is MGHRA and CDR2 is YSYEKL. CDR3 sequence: CASSQPARQVYGYTF. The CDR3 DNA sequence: TGCGCCAGCAGCCAACCTGCCCGACAGGTCTATGGCTACACCTTC.

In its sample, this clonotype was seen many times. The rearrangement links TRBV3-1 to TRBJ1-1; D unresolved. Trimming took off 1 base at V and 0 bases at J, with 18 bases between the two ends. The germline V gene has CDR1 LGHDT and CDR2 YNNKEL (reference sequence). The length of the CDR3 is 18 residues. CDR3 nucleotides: TGTGCCAGCAGCCAAGGGGCACAGCTCCTAATAATGAACACTGAAGCTTTCTTT. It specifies CASSQGAQLLIMNTEAFF.

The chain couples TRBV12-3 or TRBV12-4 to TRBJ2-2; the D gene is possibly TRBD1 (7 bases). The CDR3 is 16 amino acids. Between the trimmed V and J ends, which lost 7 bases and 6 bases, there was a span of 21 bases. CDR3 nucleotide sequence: TGTGCCAGCACCACTGGGGGACCCAGGGGGGCCGGGGAGCTGTTTTTT. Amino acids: CASTTGGPRGAGELFF.

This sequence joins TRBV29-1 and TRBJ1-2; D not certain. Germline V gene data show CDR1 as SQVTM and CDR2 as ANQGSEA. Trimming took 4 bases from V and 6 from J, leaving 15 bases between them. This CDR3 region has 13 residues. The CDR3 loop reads CSVGPEGFNGYTF. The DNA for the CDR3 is TGCAGCGTTGGGCCCGAGGGCTTTAATGGCTACACCTTC.

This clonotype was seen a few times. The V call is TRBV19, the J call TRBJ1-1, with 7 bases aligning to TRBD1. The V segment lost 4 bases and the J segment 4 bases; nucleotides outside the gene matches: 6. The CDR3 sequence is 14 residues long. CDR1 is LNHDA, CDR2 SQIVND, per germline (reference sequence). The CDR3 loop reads CASSKRQGGTEAFF. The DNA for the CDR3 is TGTGCCAGTAGTAAACGACAGGGAGGCACTGAAGCTTTCTTT.

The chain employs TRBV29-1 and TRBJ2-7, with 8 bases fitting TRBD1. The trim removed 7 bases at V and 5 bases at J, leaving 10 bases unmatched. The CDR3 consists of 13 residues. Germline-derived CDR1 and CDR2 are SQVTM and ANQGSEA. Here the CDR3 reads CSAETGDYHEQYF. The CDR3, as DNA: TGCAGCGCCGAGACAGGGGATTATCACGAGCAGTACTTC.